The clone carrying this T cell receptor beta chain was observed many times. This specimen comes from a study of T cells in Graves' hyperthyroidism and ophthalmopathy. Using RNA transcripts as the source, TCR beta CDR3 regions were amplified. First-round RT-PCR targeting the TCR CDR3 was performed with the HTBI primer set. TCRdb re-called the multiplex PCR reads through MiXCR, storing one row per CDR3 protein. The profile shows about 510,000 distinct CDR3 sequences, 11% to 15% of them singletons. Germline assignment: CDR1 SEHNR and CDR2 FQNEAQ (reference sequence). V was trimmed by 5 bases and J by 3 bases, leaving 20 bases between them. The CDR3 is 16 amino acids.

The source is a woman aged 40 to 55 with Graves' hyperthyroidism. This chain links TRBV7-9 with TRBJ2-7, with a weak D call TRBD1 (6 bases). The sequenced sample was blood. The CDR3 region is CASSPKQGPTFYEQYF. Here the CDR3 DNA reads TGTGCCAGCAGCCCCAAACAGGGCCCCACATTCTACGAGCAGTACTTC.